The 3 T cell receptor beta chains below were found in one sample sequenced in a study of blood T cells in healthy people across ages. A second roughly 7 to 12 cycle PCR used barcoded and J-beta primers. TCRdb called the 5' RACE reads again in MiXCR, with one record for every CDR3 protein. The data show 900,000 to 950,000 distinct CDR3 sequences, 25% to 30% seen once. Another study also made use of these data, one on T cells of mothers and their children.

The sample was blood. The receptors here all came from a woman between 40 and 50 years old in good health.

A remark on this clonotype: A much larger clone sits a single nucleotide away, making a read error possible. The final CDR3 position lacks the conserved phenylalanine or tryptophan, pointing to a likely read error. V gene TRBV27 combines with J gene TRBJ2-1; a possible D gene is TRBD1 (5 bases). Trimming pared 5 bases from V and 2 bases from J, leaving 13 bases between. The CDR3 sequence is 15 residues long. Germline CDR1 and CDR2: MNHEY and SMNVEV (reference sequence). CDR3 residues: CASSPEGAAYNEQFV. Here the CDR3 DNA reads TGTGCCAGCAGTCCCGAAGGGGCGGCCTACAATGAGCAGTTCGTC.

A word on this clonotype: At one end, the junction sequence differs from germline, possibly due to a read error. V gene TRBV19 combines with J gene TRBJ2-3; D is undetermined. This CDR3 contains 15 residues. The germline gives CDR1 LNHDA, CDR2 SQIVND (reference sequence). The CDR3 region has the DNA TGTACCAGTAGTATTTTGCCCGGCAGCACAGATACGCAGTATTTT. Translation: CTSSILPGSTDTQYF.

To note about this clonotype: This could be a read error, since a much larger clone is one nucleotide away. The chain is built from TRBV7-8 and TRBJ2-4; no clear D gene. The DNA end lines up better with TRBJ2-7; the J call may be wrong. CDR3 length equals 12 residues. CDR1 is SGHVS, CDR2 FQNEAQ, per germline. The chain's CDR3 is CASSIITHEQYF. CDR3 DNA: TGTGCCAGCAGCATAATCACCCACGAGCAGTACTTC.